The 18 T cell receptor beta chains below all came from one sample that was sequenced in a study of T cell changes during pregnancy in multiple sclerosis. Data came from immunoSEQ multiplex PCR; TCRdb stores just in-frame clones and leaves some out. The data contain around 40,000 clones, 92% of them seen just once; the ten biggest clones take up roughly 0.72%. The source material was CD4+ T cells from peripheral blood mononuclear cells, sampled in the third trimester of pregnancy. Every receptor here comes from a female donor with multiple sclerosis, enrolled in a pregnancy study.

The CDR3 is CASRRDSSGGNEQFF. In nucleotides, the CDR3 is TGCGCCAGCAGGCGAGACTCTAGCGGGGGGAATGAGCAGTTCTTC. The chain uses TRBV5-1 and TRBJ2-1; 11 bases match TRBD2. Germline trimming cut 5 bases from V and 7 bases from J; bases unmatched to any gene: 8. In germline, CDR1 is SGHRS, CDR2 YFSETQ. The CDR3 covers 15 residues.

This chain links TRBV5-5 with TRBJ2-7; 9 bases line up with TRBD1. The V segment lost 6 bases and the J segment 0 bases; nucleotides outside the gene matches: 10. The CDR3 covers 16 residues. Germline V lookup: CDR1 SGHKS, CDR2 YYEKEE (reference sequence). The CDR3 DNA reads as TGTGCCAGCAAGACAGGGGGAGACTCCAGCTCCTACGAGCAGTACTTC. Its protein is CASKTGGDSSSYEQYF.

The V and J genes are TRBV5-1 and TRBJ1-1; a weak D match, TRBD1 (5 bases). CDR1 and CDR2 (germline): SGHRS, YFSETQ. The CDR3 runs to 17 residues. Trimming took 4 bases from V and 1 from J, leaving 20 bases between them. CDR3 amino acids: CASSPSLGGGANTEAFF. In DNA form, the CDR3 reads TGCGCCAGCAGCCCAAGCCTGGGGGGGGGAGCGAACACTGAAGCTTTCTTT.

The V call is TRBV10-2, the J call TRBJ2-7; 11 bases align to TRBD1. Losses at the gene ends were 2 bases for V and 2 bases for J; bases not matched to a gene: 2. The CDR3 extends over 15 amino acids. Germline CDR1 and CDR2: WSHSY and SAAADI. The chain's CDR3 is CASSERTGGPYEQYF. CDR3 bases: TGCGCCAGCAGTGAGCGGACAGGGGGCCCCTACGAGCAGTACTTC.

The chain has TRBV4-2 and TRBJ2-2; weak D call: TRBD2 (6 bases). CDR1 is LGHNA and CDR2 is YNFKEQ in the germline V gene. The V and J ends lost 3 bases and 2 bases respectively, with 13 bases between them. CDR3 length equals 16 residues. The DNA of the CDR3 is TGTGCCAGCAGCCAGACGGGACTTTCAAACACCGGGGAGCTGTTTTTT. Translation: CASSQTGLSNTGELFF.

The count of this clone is one. The chain employs TRBV28 and TRBJ1-1; tentative D call: TRBD1 (6 bases). In germline, CDR1 is MDHEN, CDR2 SYDVKM. Trimming cost V 6 bases and J 1 base, with 9 bases left between them. The CDR3 is 13 residues long. For the CDR3, the DNA is TGTGCCAGCAGGGTACAGGGGAACACTGAAGCTTTCTTT. Protein: CASRVQGNTEAFF.

The genes are TRBV11-3 and TRBJ2-1, with 11 bases that match TRBD2. The germline V gene has CDR1 SGHNT and CDR2 YENEEA. With 4 bases clipped from V and 8 bases from J, the junction kept 7 bases outside the gene matches. This CDR3 contains 15 residues. CDR3 protein: CASSSLAGGKDEQFF. The DNA of the CDR3 is TGTGCCAGCAGCTCTTTAGCGGGAGGGAAAGATGAGCAGTTCTTC.

V usage is TRBV10-3 and J usage is TRBJ2-3, with 13 bases matching TRBD2. The CDR3 runs to 17 residues. In germline, CDR1 is ENHRY, CDR2 SYGVKD. V lost 4 bases to trimming and J lost 2 bases; unmatched junction nucleotides: 6. The CDR3: CAISAGTSGDFTDTQYF. The DNA of the CDR3 is TGTGCCATCAGTGCGGGGACTAGCGGGGATTTCACAGATACGCAGTATTTT.

The V gene is TRBV23-1, the J gene TRBJ2-7, with D maybe TRBD2 (6 bases). TRBV23-1 is known as an ORF, though its function is uncertain. The CDR3 spans 14 residues. Trimming removed 2 bases at V and 0 bases at J, with 8 bases between. The CDR3 coding sequence is TGCGCCAGCAGTCAACGGAGGGGCTCCTACGAGCAGTACTTC. This encodes CASSQRRGSYEQYF.

The V call is TRBV7-9, the J call TRBJ1-2, with D uncertain. The CDR3 has 13 amino acids. Trimming removed 5 bases at V and 10 bases at J, with 17 bases between. The germline V gene encodes CDR1 SEHNR and CDR2 FQNEAQ (reference sequence). CDR3 protein: CASSPPSSLVYTF. The CDR3 region has the DNA TGTGCCAGCAGCCCCCCTAGCAGCCTCGTCTACACCTTC.

J is TRBJ1-2 and V is TRBV11-1; TRBD1 agrees at 9 bases. V was pared by 4 bases and J by 8 bases, with 8 bases of the junction left unmatched. The CDR3 extends over 14 amino acids. Germline V CDR1 and CDR2: SGHAT, FQDESV (reference sequence). The CDR3: CASSSGQGRWGYTF. CDR3 DNA sequence: TGTGCCAGCAGCTCCGGACAGGGGCGATGGGGCTACACCTTC.

This clone was observed once. CDR3 protein: CASSRLGQNTEAFF. The CDR3 DNA sequence: TGCGCCAGCAGCCGACTCGGACAGAACACTGAAGCTTTCTTT. V gene TRBV4-1 combines with J gene TRBJ1-1, with D maybe TRBD1 (5 bases). Per germline, CDR1 MGHRA and CDR2 YSYEKL. V dropped 4 bases and J dropped 1 base, with 10 bases sitting between them. This CDR3 region has 14 residues.

The chain is built from TRBV5-6 and TRBJ1-3, with a possible D match to TRBD1 (5 bases). Trimming left V 4 bases short and J 4 bases short, with 12 bases between. This CDR3 comprises 14 residues. Germline V gene data show CDR1 as SGHDT and CDR2 as YYEEEE. CDR3: CASSPDIFGNTIYF. The CDR3 DNA follows: TGTGCCAGCAGCCCGGACATCTTCGGAAACACCATATATTTT.

The CDR3 DNA reads as TGTGCCAGCAGCTTACGGGAGTCGGGCACAGATACGCAGTATTTT. Translation gives CASSLRESGTDTQYF. V usage is TRBV7-9 and J usage is TRBJ2-3; perhaps TRBD2 as D (6 bases). Germline V gene lookup returns CDR1 SEHNR and CDR2 FQNEAQ (reference sequence). The CDR3 runs 15 residues. V was trimmed by 2 bases and J by 1 base, leaving 10 bases between them.

The chain is built from TRBV7-2 and TRBJ1-2; the match to TRBD1 covers 10 bases. In germline, CDR1 is SGHTA, CDR2 FQGNSA. After removal of 3 bases from V and 5 bases from J, the junction contained 6 bases not matched to a gene. The CDR3 spans 15 residues. The CDR3: CASSFGRDRGYGYTF. The CDR3 DNA follows: TGTGCCAGCAGCTTCGGAAGGGACAGGGGTTATGGCTACACCTTC. The full variable domain, with the rest looked up from reference TRBV7-2 and TRBJ1-2, is GAGVSQSPSNKVTEKGKDVELRCDPISGHTALYWYRQSLGQGLEFLIYFQGNSAPDKSGLPSDRFSAERTGGSVSTLTIQRTQQEDSAVYLCASSFGRDRGYGYTFGSGTRLTVV.

The chain's CDR3 is CASSSGMYNEQFF. For the CDR3, the DNA is TGTGCCAGCTCTAGCGGGATGTACAATGAGCAGTTCTTC. J is TRBJ2-1 and V is TRBV7-2, with 9 bases lining up with TRBD2. The CDR3 runs 13 residues. V trimming: 8 bases; J trimming: 4 bases; junction bases outside the gene matches: 3. Germline V gene lookup returns CDR1 SGHTA and CDR2 FQGNSA.

This clone was found a few times. The rearrangement joins TRBV7-9 to TRBJ2-2; D remains unclear. The CDR3 consists of 12 residues. Germline V lookup: CDR1 SEHNR, CDR2 FQNEAQ (reference sequence). The V and J ends lost 1 base and 8 bases respectively, with 5 bases between them. The CDR3 DNA follows: TGTGCCAGCAGCTTAGGAGAGGGGGAGCTGTTTTTT. Protein sequence: CASSLGEGELFF.

This chain links TRBV11-1 with TRBJ2-3; tentative D call: TRBD2 (5 bases). CDR3 length: 15 residues. Germline V gene sequence: CDR1 SGHAT, CDR2 FQDESV (reference sequence). V was pared by 1 base and J by 7 bases, with 15 bases between. CDR3 sequence: CASSLGASSGNTQYF. The CDR3, as DNA: TGTGCCAGCAGCTTAGGGGCGTCATCCGGGAATACGCAGTATTTT.